These 22 T cell receptor beta chains share one sample of origin, sequenced in a study of early T cells in non-severe SARS-CoV-2 infection (dated by TCRdb to the early 2020s). The library was prepared using 5' RACE. The listed sequencing device is NextSeq 500. TCRdb ran its own pipeline on the public reads, namely fastp trimming at Q25 and MiXCR clone calling, and kept in-frame beta chains. Rows merge per CDR3 protein into single entries with the most common DNA and genes. This sample is represented by about 54,000 distinct CDR3 sequences; 7.7% of them were singletons. Under 12% of the sample belongs to the ten largest clones. The specimen was whole blood, collected at baseline. The receptors here all came from an adult who was a healthcare worker with PCR-confirmed SARS-CoV-2 infection or an uninfected control (not recorded which).

About this clonotype: With a much larger clone just one base away, this may be a read error. The chain couples TRBV11-2 to TRBJ2-3; no definite D call. V lost 3 bases, J lost 1 base, and 2 bases lay in between. Germline lookup yields CDR1 SGHAT and CDR2 FQNNGV. CDR3 size: 12 residues. CDR3 residues: CASSFRTDTQYF. Written as DNA, the CDR3 is TGTGCCAGCAGCTTCCGCACAGATACGCAGTATTTT.

V gene TRBV10-3 combines with J gene TRBJ2-5, with D maybe TRBD1 (6 bases). The CDR3 contains 13 residues. Trimming pared 10 bases from V and 5 bases from J, leaving 17 bases between. From germline, CDR1 is ENHRY and CDR2 SYGVKD. The CDR3, as DNA: TGTGCCACCCGGACGAACAGGGCGGAGACCCAGTACTTC. Translating gives CATRTNRAETQYF.

This clonotype was recorded at least ten times. The rearrangement joins TRBV5-1 to TRBJ2-3, with D hard to call. The ends were cut back, 2 bases at V and 6 bases at J, with 22 bases in the middle. From germline, CDR1 is SGHRS and CDR2 YFSETQ. This CDR3 has 17 residues. The chain's CDR3 is CASSLGDRAPLMDTQYF. The CDR3, as DNA: TGCGCCAGCAGCTTAGGAGACCGGGCTCCCCTAATGGATACGCAGTATTTT.

This clonotype was counted ten times or more. The genes are TRBV6-2 or TRBV6-3 and TRBJ2-1, with a weak D call TRBD1 (6 bases). The CDR3 is 16 amino acids. Trimming took 4 bases from V and 4 from J, leaving 17 bases between them. The germline V gene has CDR1 MNHEY and CDR2 SVGEGT. CDR3 nucleotides: TGTGCCAGCAGTTTAGGGGGACACACCCGTTACAATGAGCAGTTCTTC. Translated, it gives CASSLGGHTRYNEQFF.

This chain links TRBV7-9 with TRBJ2-1; D remains unclear. Deletions cut 1 base from V and 14 bases from J, with 15 bases between. The CDR3 loop spans 13 amino acids. Germline lookup yields CDR1 SEHNR and CDR2 FQNEAQ (reference sequence). CDR3 coding DNA: TGTGCCAGCAGCTTAGTTCTAGACCCTACGAAGTTCTTC. Translated, it gives CASSLVLDPTKFF.

This sequence joins TRBV7-6 and TRBJ2-2; no clear D. The V end lost 3 bases, the J end lost 6 bases, and 17 bases lay between the germline ends. This CDR3 has 16 residues. The germline gives CDR1 SGHVS, CDR2 FNYEAQ. The CDR3 sequence: CASSFAALPGAGELFF. The CDR3 bases are TGTGCCAGCAGCTTCGCTGCTCTACCGGGCGCCGGGGAGCTGTTTTTT.

This clonotype has a handful of counts. The V call is TRBV5-1, the J call TRBJ1-1; TRBD1 aligns across 9 bases. The junction had 9 bases not matched to a gene; V was cut back by 4 bases and J by 8 bases. The CDR3 loop spans 14 amino acids. The germline V gene has CDR1 SGHRS and CDR2 YFSETQ. The CDR3 DNA sequence: TGCGCCAGCAGCCCATACCGACAGGGGGTAGAAGCTTTCTTT. This encodes CASSPYRQGVEAFF.

This clonotype has at least ten counts. The genes are TRBV5-4 and TRBJ2-5; 9 bases match TRBD2. There are 16 residues in the CDR3. V trimming: 7 bases; J trimming: 1 base; junction bases outside the gene matches: 11. Germline-derived CDR1 and CDR2 are SGHNT and YYREEE (reference sequence). The CDR3 loop is CASSPLASGTQETQYF. The DNA for the CDR3 is TGTGCCAGCTCCCCCTTGGCTAGCGGGACCCAAGAGACCCAGTACTTC.

The V gene is TRBV7-9, the J gene TRBJ1-5; a possible D gene is TRBD1 (5 bases). Germline V gene sequence: CDR1 SEHNR, CDR2 FQNEAQ (reference sequence). The V gene lost 1 base and the J gene lost 3 bases, with 10 bases spanning the gap. The CDR3 contains 15 residues. The CDR3 protein is CASSLGQGYNQPQHF. The CDR3 bases are TGTGCCAGCAGCTTAGGGCAGGGCTACAATCAGCCCCAGCATTTT.

This sequence joins TRBV7-9 and TRBJ1-6; D remains ambiguous. Between the trimmed V and J ends, which lost 5 bases and 7 bases, there was a span of 15 bases. CDR1 is SEHNR and CDR2 is FQNEAQ in the germline V gene (reference sequence). The length of the CDR3 is 15 residues. The CDR3 sequence is CASSLTGSPNSPLHF. The CDR3 DNA is TGTGCCAGCAGCCTTACCGGGTCCCCGAATTCACCCCTCCACTTT.

In its sample, this clonotype was seen a few times. The chain joins TRBV28 to TRBJ1-3, with unresolved D. CDR3 length equals 15 residues. V was shortened by 2 bases and J by 0 bases, with 8 bases between the two germline ends. CDR1 and CDR2 (germline): MDHEN, SYDVKM. CDR3 protein: CASSLVSSSGNTIYF. The CDR3 DNA is TGTGCCAGCAGTTTAGTTTCGAGCTCTGGAAACACCATATATTTT.

This clonotype was counted at least ten times. V is TRBV20-1 and J is TRBJ2-5, with D maybe TRBD2 (6 bases). Germline V CDR1 and CDR2: DFQATT, SNEGSKA (reference sequence). V lost 5 bases, J lost 2 bases, and 15 bases lay in between. The CDR3 length is 14 residues. CDR3 coding DNA: TGCAGTGCTCCAGACCTAGCGTTACAAGAGACCCAGTACTTC. Translated: CSAPDLALQETQYF.

This clonotype was observed at least ten times. This sequence joins TRBV6-2 or TRBV6-3 and TRBJ2-7; D not certain. V was cut by 6 bases and J by 5 bases, with 11 bases left in between. Germline CDR1 and CDR2: MNHEY and SVGEGT. The CDR3 runs to 12 residues. As DNA, the CDR3 is TGTGCCAGCAGCCACACTCCACACGAGCAGTACTTC. The encoded protein is CASSHTPHEQYF.

This clonotype was recorded many times. The CDR3 loop reads CAWYPTGSHEQFF. The DNA of the CDR3 is TGTGCCTGGTATCCGACAGGGTCCCATGAGCAGTTCTTC. The V call is TRBV30, the J call TRBJ2-1, with 7 bases matching TRBD1. The CDR3 length is 13 residues. CDR1 and CDR2 (germline): GTSNPN, SVGIG (reference sequence). J lost 8 bases, V lost 5 bases, and 9 bases had no gene match. The full variable domain, with the rest looked up from reference TRBV30 and TRBJ2-1, is SQTIHQWPATLVQPVGSPLSLECTVEGTSNPNLYWYRQAAGRGLQLLFYSVGIGQISSEVPQNLSASRPQDRQFILSSKKLLLSDSGFYLCAWYPTGSHEQFFGPGTRLTVL.

The sample holds many counts of this clonotype. DNA for the CDR3: TGTGCCACCAGTGATTTAGGGGGTACTGAAGCTTTCTTT. Amino acids: CATSDLGGTEAFF. This rearrangement joins TRBV24-1 to TRBJ1-1; D is possibly TRBD1 (6 bases). The CDR3 covers 13 residues. V lost 1 base and J lost 5, with 7 bases in between. Germline V gene data show CDR1 as KGHDR and CDR2 as SFDVKD.

This clonotype was detected only a few times. V is TRBV6-5 and J is TRBJ1-1; D remains ambiguous. CDR3 length equals 13 residues. V lost 2 bases and J lost 1, with 5 bases in between. Per germline, CDR1 MNHEY and CDR2 SVGAGI. The CDR3 sequence is CASSYNKNTEAFF. In DNA, the CDR3 is TGTGCCAGCAGTTACAACAAGAACACTGAAGCTTTCTTT.

The chain employs TRBV25-1 and TRBJ2-3; a possible D gene is TRBD1 (6 bases). Germline-derived CDR1 and CDR2 are MGHDK and SYGVNS. The CDR3 loop spans 14 amino acids. Between the trimmed V and J ends, which lost 3 bases and 8 bases, there was a span of 15 bases. CDR3 in amino acids: CASSEFEEGVTQYF. DNA for the CDR3: TGTGCCAGCAGTGAGTTTGAAGAGGGGGTTACGCAGTATTTT.

In DNA form, the CDR3 reads TGTGCCAGCACTGTACTTGCGGGAGGACAAGAGACCCAGTACTTC. It yields the protein CASTVLAGGQETQYF. J is TRBJ2-5 and V is TRBV6-2 or TRBV6-3, with TRBD2 matching over 8 bases. V gave up 7 bases and J gave up 2 bases; unmatched junction bases: 9. The CDR3 runs 15 residues. Germline V lookup: CDR1 MNHEY, CDR2 SVGEGT.

This clonotype occurred many times. This chain joins TRBV7-9 and TRBJ1-5, with D possibly matching TRBD1 (5 bases). The length of the CDR3 is 14 residues. V lost 6 bases, J lost 7 bases, and 16 bases lay in between. Germline lookup yields CDR1 SEHNR and CDR2 FQNEAQ (reference sequence). This CDR3 reads CASSSGTFNQPQHF. As DNA, the CDR3 is TGTGCCAGCAGTTCCGGGACGTTTAACCAGCCCCAGCATTTT.

In its sample, this clonotype was seen a few times. V gene TRBV7-8 combines with J gene TRBJ2-5; tentative D call: TRBD1 (6 bases). In germline, CDR1 is SGHVS, CDR2 FQNEAQ. V lost 2 bases to trimming and J lost 7 bases, with 17 bases between them. The CDR3 is 15 residues long. CDR3 region: CASSLRPYRDPTQYF. The CDR3 DNA reads TGTGCCAGCAGCTTACGCCCATACAGGGACCCGACCCAGTACTTC.

This clonotype was recorded a few times. V gene TRBV6-2 or TRBV6-3 combines with J gene TRBJ2-2; possibly TRBD2 for D (5 bases). Trimming removed 4 bases at V and 5 bases at J, with 8 bases between. The length of the CDR3 is 13 residues. The V gene's germline CDR1 is MNHEY and CDR2 SVGEGT. DNA of the CDR3: TGTGCCAGCAGTTCCCGGGATACCGGGGAGCTGTTTTTT. As protein: CASSSRDTGELFF.

The CDR3 loop reads CSVNTGEVYEQYF. As DNA, the CDR3 is TGCAGCGTAAACACAGGGGAGGTGTACGAGCAGTACTTC. The V call is TRBV29-1, the J call TRBJ2-7; D is perhaps TRBD1 (7 bases). The V end lost 6 bases, the J end lost 4 bases, and 16 bases lay between the germline ends. This CDR3 region has 13 residues. Germline values: CDR1 SQVTM, CDR2 ANQGSEA.